This T cell receptor (beta chain) was identified during a study of cytomegalovirus exposure and HLA in healthy donors. 13 Jbeta primers and 60 Vbeta primers were used for the PCR. Sequencing used immunoSEQ multiplex PCR; TCRdb keeps in-frame clones, though not all of them. The data contain roughly 180,000 clones, 75% to 90% of them singletons. The V end was cut by 4 bases, the J end by 5 bases, with 24 bases between. Germline-derived CDR1 and CDR2 are SGHDN and FVKESK. This CDR3 is built from 17 residues. Overall study results and limits: Most TCR sequences showed up rarely, but some public TCRs showed up in many donors. In the analysis, some V segments, TRBV6-2 and TRBV6-3 included, were excluded as indistinguishable. In a later analysis, common viral pathogens appeared linked to several of the most significant clusters.

Concerning this clone: Its antigen remains unknown.

This TCR was recovered from a man aged 18 to 30 in good health and CMV-seropositive. V and J are TRBV14 and TRBJ2-7; a possible D gene is TRBD1 (5 bases). Sequenced sample: PBMCs. The CDR3, as DNA: TGTGCCAGCAGCCGGCAAATTCAGGGTTATGGTTCCCACGAGCAGTACTTC. Translated: CASSRQIQGYGSHEQYF.